One sample yielded the 8 T cell receptor beta chains listed below, sequenced in a study of T cell repertoires in cytomegalovirus infection. One entry per CDR3 protein results from TCRdb running MiXCR on the reads. The data hold 550,000 to 700,000 distinct CDR3 sequences, with 40% observed a single time. These TCRs are of unknown antigen specificity. The source was cultured PBMCs, collected from culture after CMV antigen stimulation. The receptors come from a human donor in good health (CMV status not recorded). Some clones in this sample may be carry-over from other donors' samples.

The rearrangement joins TRBV2 to TRBJ2-5, with D maybe TRBD1 (6 bases). Trimming took off 8 bases at V and 4 bases at J, with 11 bases between the two ends. This CDR3 contains 12 residues. The germline V gene has CDR1 SNHLY and CDR2 FYNNEI. CDR3 nucleotides: TGTGCCAGCCAGGGGTTAGGAGAGACCCAGTACTTC. Protein: CASQGLGETQYF. The full variable domain, its missing parts supplied by reference TRBV2 and TRBJ2-5, is EPEVTQTPSHQVTQMGQEVILRCVPISNHLYFYWYRQILGQKVEFLVSFYNNEISEKSEIFDDQFSVERPDGSNFTLKIRSTKLEDSAMYFCASQGLGETQYFGPGTRLLVL.

The V gene is TRBV11-2, the J gene TRBJ2-1; the D is unclear. V lost 0 bases, J lost 7 bases, and 7 bases lay in between. This CDR3 is built from 13 residues. The V gene's germline CDR1 is SGHAT and CDR2 FQNNGV. This chain's CDR3 is CASSLDLVNEQFF. DNA of the CDR3: TGTGCCAGCAGCTTAGATCTGGTAAATGAGCAGTTCTTC.

The chain combines TRBV18 with TRBJ2-7; 8 bases map to TRBD1. The CDR3 loop spans 15 amino acids. From germline, CDR1 is KGHSH and CDR2 LQKENI. Trimming at V came to 3 bases and at J to 3 bases, leaving 7 bases not matched to a gene. CDR3 sequence reads: CASSPGTGAGYEQYF. DNA of the CDR3: TGTGCCAGCTCACCCGGGACAGGAGCAGGCTACGAGCAGTACTTC.

This clonotype was seen a few times. The V call is TRBV28, the J call TRBJ1-5; 8 bases map to TRBD1. Trimming at V came to 6 bases and at J to 1 base, leaving 11 bases not matched to a gene. This CDR3 contains 17 residues. CDR1 is MDHEN, CDR2 SYDVKM, per germline. The chain's CDR3 is CASSAWAGGMSNQPQHF. The CDR3 DNA sequence: TGTGCCAGCAGCGCCTGGGCAGGGGGCATGAGCAATCAGCCCCAGCATTTT.

This clonotype was observed many times. The chain carries TRBV7-2 and TRBJ1-3; 7 positions agree with TRBD1. The CDR3 covers 15 residues. V lost 1 base, J lost 2 bases, and 2 bases stayed unmatched. Germline V gene lookup returns CDR1 SGHTA and CDR2 FQGNSA. As DNA, the CDR3 is TGTGCCAGCAGCTTAGTTACAGGGGCTGGAAACACCATATATTTT. Translation gives CASSLVTGAGNTIYF.

The V and J genes are TRBV25-1 and TRBJ2-3, with 9 bases lining up with TRBD1. V shed 1 base and J 6 bases; nucleotides not matched to a gene: 5. This CDR3 spans 15 amino acids. From germline, CDR1 is MGHDK and CDR2 SYGVNS. In DNA form, the CDR3 reads TGTGCCAGCAGTGAATTTGGGACAGGGCCGGATACGCAGTATTTT. This translates into CASSEFGTGPDTQYF.

This chain connects TRBV6-8 to TRBJ1-5; D is unresolved. V lost 5 bases and J lost 1, with 15 bases in between. From germline, CDR1 is MNHGY and CDR2 SAAAGT. The CDR3 totals 16 residues. The CDR3 sequence: CASSPARGGSNQPQHF. The CDR3 bases are TGTGCCAGCAGTCCCGCGCGGGGAGGGAGCAATCAGCCCCAGCATTTT.

This clonotype came up once. The V gene is TRBV27, the J gene TRBJ1-6; the D gene is possibly TRBD1 (6 bases). The CDR3 totals 17 residues. Germline V gives CDR1 MNHEY, CDR2 SMNVEV (reference sequence). The V end was cut by 7 bases, the J end by 7 bases, with 23 bases between. In DNA form, the CDR3 reads TGTGCCAGCAAGGCCCAGGGTAGGGGGATATACAATTCACCCCTCCACTTT. This encodes CASKAQGRGIYNSPLHF.